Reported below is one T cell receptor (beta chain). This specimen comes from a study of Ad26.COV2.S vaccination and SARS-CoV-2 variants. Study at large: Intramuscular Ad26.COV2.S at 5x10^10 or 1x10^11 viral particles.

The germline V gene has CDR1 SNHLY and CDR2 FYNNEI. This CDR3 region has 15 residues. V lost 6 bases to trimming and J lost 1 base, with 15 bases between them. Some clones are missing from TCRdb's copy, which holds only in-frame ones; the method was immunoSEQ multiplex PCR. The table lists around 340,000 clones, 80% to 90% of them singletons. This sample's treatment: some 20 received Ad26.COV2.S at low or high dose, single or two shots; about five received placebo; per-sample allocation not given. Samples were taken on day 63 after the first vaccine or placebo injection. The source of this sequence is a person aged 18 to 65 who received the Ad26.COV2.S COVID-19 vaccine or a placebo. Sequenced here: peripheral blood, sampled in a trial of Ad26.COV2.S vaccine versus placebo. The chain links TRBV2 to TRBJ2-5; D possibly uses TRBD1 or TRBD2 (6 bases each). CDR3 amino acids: CASSGGGLSQETQYF. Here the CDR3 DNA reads TGTGCCAGCAGCGGAGGGGGACTCAGCCAAGAGACCCAGTACTTC.